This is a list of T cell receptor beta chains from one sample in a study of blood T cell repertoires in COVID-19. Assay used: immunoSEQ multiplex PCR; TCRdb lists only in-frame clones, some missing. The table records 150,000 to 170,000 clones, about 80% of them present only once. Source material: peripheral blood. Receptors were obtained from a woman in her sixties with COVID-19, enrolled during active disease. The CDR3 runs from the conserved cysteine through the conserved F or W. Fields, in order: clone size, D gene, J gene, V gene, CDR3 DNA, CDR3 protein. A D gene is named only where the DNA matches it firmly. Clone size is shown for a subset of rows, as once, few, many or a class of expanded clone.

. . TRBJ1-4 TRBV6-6 TGTGCCAGCAGTTACGGGTCTGCGGCTAATGAAAAACTGTTTTTT CASSYGSAANEKLFF
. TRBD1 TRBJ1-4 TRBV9 TGTGCCAGCAGCGTAGAGGGGACAGGGTTCGAAAAACTGTTTTTT CASSVEGTGFEKLFF
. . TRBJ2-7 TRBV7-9 TGTGCCAGCAGCTCCCGCCGGGGTTCTTCCGGTTCCGACGAGCAGTACTTC CASSSRRGSSGSDEQYF
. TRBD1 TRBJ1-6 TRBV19 TGTGCCAGTAGCTCAACCGGGACAGGGTCTTATAATTCACCCCTCCACTTT CASSSTGTGSYNSPLHF
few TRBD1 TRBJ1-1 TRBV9 TGTGCCAGCAGCGATTTGACAGGGTACACTGAAGCTTTCTTT CASSDLTGYTEAFF
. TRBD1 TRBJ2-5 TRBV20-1 TGCAGTGCTAGTCCGACAGGGAGAGAGACCCAGTACTTC CSASPTGRETQYF
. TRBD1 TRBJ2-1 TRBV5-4 TGTGCCAGCAGCCCCGGGCAGGGGGCGTCTAAGTTCTTC CASSPGQGASKFF
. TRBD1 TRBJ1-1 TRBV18 TGTGCCAGCTCACGCGACAGGGGCGTGACTGAAGCTTTCTTT CASSRDRGVTEAFF
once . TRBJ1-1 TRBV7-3 TGTGCCAGCAGCTTATTGTCAGGGAGGGAAGCTTTCTTT CASSLLSGREAFF
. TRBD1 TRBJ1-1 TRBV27 TGTGCCAGCACCCTATTCGGACAGGGGAGAACTGAAGCTTTCTTT CASTLFGQGRTEAFF
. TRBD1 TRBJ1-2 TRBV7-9 TGTGCCAGCAGCTTAGGGGACAGTCTTAACTATGGCTACACCTTC CASSLGDSLNYGYTF
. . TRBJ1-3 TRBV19 TGTGCCACCCGTTCAGCGGGGACTGGAAACACCATATATTTT CATRSAGTGNTIYF
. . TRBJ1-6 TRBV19 TGTGCCAGTGCCTGGGACACCGGGAATAATTCACCCCTCCACTTT CASAWDTGNNSPLHF
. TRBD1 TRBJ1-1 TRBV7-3 TGTGCCAGCAGCCCCACAGGGGGCGGATTAACCACTGAAGCTTTCTTT CASSPTGGGLTTEAFF
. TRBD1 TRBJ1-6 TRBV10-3 TGTGCCATCAGTGAAGGACAGGGGGCCAATTCACCCCTCCACTTT CAISEGQGANSPLHF
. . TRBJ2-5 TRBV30 TGTGCCTGGTCCTTGGGGGGGGCGAATGAGACCCAGTACTTC CAWSLGGANETQYF
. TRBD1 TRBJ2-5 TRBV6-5 TGTGCCAGCAGTTATTCGGACAGGGAATTAGAGACCCAGTACTTC CASSYSDRELETQYF
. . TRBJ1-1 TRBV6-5 TGTGCCAGCAGCGTTTATAACACTGAAGCTTTCTTT CASSVYNTEAFF
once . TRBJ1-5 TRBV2 TGTGCCAGCAGTGTCCTAAGAGAGCGGCAGCCCCAGCATTTT CASSVLRERQPQHF
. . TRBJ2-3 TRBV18 TGTGCCAGCTCACAGAACCGGGACACCGATACGCAGTATTTT CASSQNRDTDTQYF
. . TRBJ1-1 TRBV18 TGTGCCAGCTCACTGGACAGAAGGGACACTGAAGCTTTCTTT CASSLDRRDTEAFF
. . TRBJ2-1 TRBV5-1 TGCGCCAGCAGCCCGAGCCCTGGGCTTAACAATGAGCAGTTCTTC CASSPSPGLNNEQFF
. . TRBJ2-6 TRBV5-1 TGCGCCAGCAGCTTGACAGGGTCCAATTCTGGGGCCAACGTCCTGACTTTC CASSLTGSNSGANVLTF
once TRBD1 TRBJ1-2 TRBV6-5 TGTGCCAGCAGTTCCGACAGGGCCTATGGCTACACCTTC CASSSDRAYGYTF
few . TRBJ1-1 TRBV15 TGTGCCACCAGCCCCGGGACAGAAGCTTTCTTT CATSPGTEAFF
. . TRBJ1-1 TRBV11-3 TGTGCCAGCAGCTTGAGGGCGGCGAACACTGAAGCTTTCTTT CASSLRAANTEAFF
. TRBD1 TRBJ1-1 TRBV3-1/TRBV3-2 TGTGCCAGCAGCCCCACCAACAGGGGGCGTACTGAAGCTTTCTTT CASSPTNRGRTEAFF
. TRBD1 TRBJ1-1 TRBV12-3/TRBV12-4 TGTGCCAGCAGCTTCCCCGGGACAGGCGAAGCTTTCTTT CASSFPGTGEAFF
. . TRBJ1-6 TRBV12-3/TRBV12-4 TGTGCCGTTAAAAGGACAGATGATTCACCCCTCCACTTT CAVKRTDDSPLHF
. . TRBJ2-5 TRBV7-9 TGTGCCAGCAGCTTAGTAGGCGGGGGCAAACAAGAGACCCAGTACTTC CASSLVGGGKQETQYF
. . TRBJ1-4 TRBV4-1 TGCGCCAGCAGCCAATTGACAGGACCTAATGAAAAACTGTTTTTT CASSQLTGPNEKLFF
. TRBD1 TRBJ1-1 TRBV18 TGTGCCAGCTCACCACCCGGACAGGGGAACACTGAAGCTTTCTTT CASSPPGQGNTEAFF
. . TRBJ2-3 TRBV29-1 TGCAGCGTTGTATTCGCAGATACGCAGTATTTT CSVVFADTQYF
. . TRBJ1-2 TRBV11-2 TGTGCCAGCAGCTTAGAGACGGCCAGTGCGGCCTACACCTTC CASSLETASAAYTF
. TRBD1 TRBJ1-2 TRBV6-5 TGTGCCAGCACCCCGGGGGACAGGAGGCCCCACTACACCTTC CASTPGDRRPHYTF
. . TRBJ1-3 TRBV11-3 TGTGCCAGCAGCCCCAACACTGGAAACACCATATATTTT CASSPNTGNTIYF
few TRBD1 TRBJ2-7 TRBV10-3 TGTGCCACCGTGTTTGACGGGACAGGGAATAGCGGGCAGTACTTC CATVFDGTGNSGQYF
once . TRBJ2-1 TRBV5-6 TGTGCCAGCAGCTTGGGTACTAGCAATGAGCAGTTCTTC CASSLGTSNEQFF
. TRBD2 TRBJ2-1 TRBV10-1 TGCGCCAGCAGTGGGGAGGTAGCGGGCAATGAGCAGTTCTTC CASSGEVAGNEQFF
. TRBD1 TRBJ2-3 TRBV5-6 TGTGCCAGCAGCTTAGTTACAGGGGGAGTGGATACGCAGTATTTT CASSLVTGGVDTQYF
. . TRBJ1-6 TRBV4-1 TGCGCCAGCAGCCTAGAGGGGAGGAGCTCCTATAATTCACCCCTCCACTTT CASSLEGRSSYNSPLHF
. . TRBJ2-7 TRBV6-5 TGTGCCAGCAGTTACAGGGAGCTCTACGAGCAGTACTTC CASSYRELYEQYF
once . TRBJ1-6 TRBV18 TGTGCCAGCTCACCACGTGGTACAGGAGATAATTCACCCCTCCACTTT CASSPRGTGDNSPLHF
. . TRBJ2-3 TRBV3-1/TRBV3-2 TGTGCCAGCAGCCAAGTATCGGGATTAGATACGCAGTATTTT CASSQVSGLDTQYF
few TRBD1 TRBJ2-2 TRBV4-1 TGCGCCAGCAGCCAAGGACAGGGGGTTCATGCCGGGGAGCTGTTTTTT CASSQGQGVHAGELFF
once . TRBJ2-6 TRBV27 TGTGCCAGCAGTTTAGTCCACTTCTCTGGGGCCAACGTCCTGACTTTC CASSLVHFSGANVLTF
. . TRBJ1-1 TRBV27 TGTGCCAGCAGTTTATCGTCGGCCGGGGAGTCGGCTGAAGCTTTCTTT CASSLSSAGESAEAFF